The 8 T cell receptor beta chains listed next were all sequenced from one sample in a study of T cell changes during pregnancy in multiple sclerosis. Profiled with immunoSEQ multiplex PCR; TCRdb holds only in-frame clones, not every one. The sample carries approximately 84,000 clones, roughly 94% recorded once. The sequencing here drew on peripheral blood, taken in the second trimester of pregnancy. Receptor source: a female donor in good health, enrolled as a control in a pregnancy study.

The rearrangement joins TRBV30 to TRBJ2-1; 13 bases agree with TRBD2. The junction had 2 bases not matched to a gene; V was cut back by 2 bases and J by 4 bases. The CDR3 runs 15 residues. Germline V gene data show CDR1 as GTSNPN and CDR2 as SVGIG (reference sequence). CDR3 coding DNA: TGTGCCTGGAGTAGACTAGCGGGAGGTTACAATGAGCAGTTCTTC. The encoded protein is CAWSRLAGGYNEQFF.

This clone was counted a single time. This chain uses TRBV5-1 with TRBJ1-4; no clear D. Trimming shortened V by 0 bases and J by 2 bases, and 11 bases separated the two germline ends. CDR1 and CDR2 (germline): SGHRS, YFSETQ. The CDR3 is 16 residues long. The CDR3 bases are TGCGCCAGCAGCTTGGCCGGCACAGCCACTAATGAAAAACTGTTTTTT. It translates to CASSLAGTATNEKLFF.

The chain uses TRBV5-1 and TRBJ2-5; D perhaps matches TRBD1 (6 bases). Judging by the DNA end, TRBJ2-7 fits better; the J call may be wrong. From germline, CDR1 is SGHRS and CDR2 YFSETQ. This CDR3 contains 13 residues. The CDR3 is CASSLQQGYEQYF. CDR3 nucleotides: TGCGCCAGCAGCTTACAACAGGGCTACGAGCAGTACTTC.

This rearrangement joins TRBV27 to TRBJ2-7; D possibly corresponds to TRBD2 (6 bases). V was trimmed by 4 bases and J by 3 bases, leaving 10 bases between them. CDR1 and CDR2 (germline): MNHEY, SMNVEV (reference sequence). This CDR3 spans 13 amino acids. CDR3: CASSSGTLYEQYF. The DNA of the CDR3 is TGTGCCAGCAGTTCGGGGACTCTCTACGAGCAGTACTTC.

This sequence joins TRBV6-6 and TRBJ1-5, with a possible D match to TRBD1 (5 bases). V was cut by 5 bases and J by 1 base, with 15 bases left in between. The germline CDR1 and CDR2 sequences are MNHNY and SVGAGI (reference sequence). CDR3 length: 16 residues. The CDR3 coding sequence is TGTGCCAGCAGTATACCAGTTAAGGGGAGCAATCAGCCCCAGCATTTT. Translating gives CASSIPVKGSNQPQHF.

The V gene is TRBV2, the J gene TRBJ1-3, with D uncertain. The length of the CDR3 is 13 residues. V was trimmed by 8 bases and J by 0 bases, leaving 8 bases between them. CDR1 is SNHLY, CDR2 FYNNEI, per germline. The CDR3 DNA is TGTGCCAGCTGCAGAGGCTCTGGAAACACCATATATTTT. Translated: CASCRGSGNTIYF.

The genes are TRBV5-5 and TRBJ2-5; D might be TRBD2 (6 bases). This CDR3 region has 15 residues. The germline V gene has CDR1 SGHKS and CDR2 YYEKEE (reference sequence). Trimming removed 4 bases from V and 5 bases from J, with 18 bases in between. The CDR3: CASSPPGSVRETQYF. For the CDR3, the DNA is TGTGCCAGCAGCCCGCCCGGGAGTGTGAGGGAGACCCAGTACTTC.

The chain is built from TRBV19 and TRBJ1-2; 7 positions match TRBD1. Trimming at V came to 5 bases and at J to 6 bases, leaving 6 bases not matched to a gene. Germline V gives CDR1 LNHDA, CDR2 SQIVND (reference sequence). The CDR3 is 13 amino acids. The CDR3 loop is CASSPTGNDGYTF. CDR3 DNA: TGTGCCAGTAGTCCGACAGGGAATGATGGCTACACCTTC. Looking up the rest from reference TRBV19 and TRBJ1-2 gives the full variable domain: DGGITQSPKYLFRKEGQNVTLSCEQNLNHDAMYWYRQDPGQGLRLIYYSQIVNDFQKGDIAEGYSVSREKKESFPLTVTSAQKNPTAFYLCASSPTGNDGYTFGSGTRLTVV.